This entry describes one T cell receptor (beta chain). The CDR3 totals 16 residues. Germline-derived CDR1 and CDR2 are SGHRS and YFSETQ. The V end was cut by 4 bases, the J end by 0 bases, with 16 bases between. This specimen belongs to a study of blood T cell repertoires in COVID-19. In the original processing: It was from reference gene primer amplification that nucleated cell counts were estimated. This table comes from immunoSEQ multiplex PCR, and its TCRdb copy is limited to in-frame clones, with some not included. From that table come the V and J calls and clone size; the DNA was used to work out D and trimming. This table has 95,000 to 120,000 clones, more than 65% appearing once.

V usage is TRBV5-1 and J usage is TRBJ1-2; D uncertain. The receptor comes from a man in his forties or fifties with acute or convalescent COVID-19. Sequenced: peripheral blood. The CDR3 loop reads CASSEGLLASNYGYTF. Written as DNA, the CDR3 is TGCGCCAGCAGCGAAGGACTGCTGGCTTCTAACTATGGCTACACCTTC.